These T cell receptor beta chains were read from a single sample in a study of Ad26.COV2.S vaccination and SARS-CoV-2 variants. Clones were sequenced by immunoSEQ multiplex PCR, and TCRdb holds only the in-frame ones, with some missing. There are hundreds of thousands of clones in the sample; around 92% occur only once, and about 1.5% lies in the top ten. Sequencing was performed on peripheral blood, taken in a trial of Ad26.COV2.S vaccine versus placebo. The origin of the receptors is a person aged 18-65 years who received the Ad26.COV2.S COVID-19 vaccine or a placebo. Each CDR3 is given with its conserved first and last residue. A D gene is named only where the DNA matches it firmly. Clone size is given for some rows only: seen once, a few or many times, or a class if the clone is expanded.

d_call	clone_size	j_call	v_call	cdr3_nt	cdr3_aa
NA	NA	TRBJ2-7	TRBV30	TGTGCCTGGAGGGGGACTTTCTCCTACGAGCAGTACTTC	CAWRGTFSYEQYF
NA	NA	TRBJ1-1	TRBV2	TGTGCCAGCAGTGAAGCACAGGTTTCTGAAGCTTTCTTT	CASSEAQVSEAFF
NA	NA	TRBJ2-5	TRBV19	TGTGCCAGTACCTCCGGGGCCTGGGAGACCCAGTACTTC	CASTSGAWETQYF
NA	once	TRBJ2-7	TRBV24-1	TGTGCCACCAGTGATTCCGGGTCCTTATCCTACGAGCAGTACTTC	CATSDSGSLSYEQYF
NA	NA	TRBJ1-5	TRBV7-2	TGTGCCAGCAGCTATTTCCCAGGGGAACAGCCCCAGCATTTT	CASSYFPGEQPQHF
NA	NA	TRBJ2-7	TRBV18	TGTGCCAGCTCACCTACAGGGCCCCCTGGGGAGCAGTACTTC	CASSPTGPPGEQYF
NA	NA	TRBJ2-1	TRBV4-2	TGTGCCAGCAGCCAAGATGGCAGCCTCAATGAGCAGTTCTTC	CASSQDGSLNEQFF
NA	NA	TRBJ1-1	TRBV5-8	TGTGCCAGCAGCTTATCAGGTGAAGCTTTCTTT	CASSLSGEAFF
NA	once	TRBJ2-3	TRBV30	TGTGCCTGGAGTGTAGGATTGGGTGCAGATACGCAGTATTTT	CAWSVGLGADTQYF
NA	NA	TRBJ2-3	TRBV5-1	TGCGCCAGCACCCCCGGGGGGCTATCCTTAATCTTTAGCACAGATACGCAGTATTTT	CASTPGGLSLIFSTDTQYF
TRBD2	NA	TRBJ2-4	TRBV5-1	TGCGCCAGCAGCCCCCGGACCCACAGCGGGGGGATGGTAAGAAACATTCAGTACTTC	CASSPRTHSGGMVRNIQYF
NA	NA	TRBJ1-6	TRBV7-2	TGTGCCAGCAGCCCCGACTATTTTAATTCACCCCTCCACTTT	CASSPDYFNSPLHF
TRBD2	NA	TRBJ2-3	TRBV3-1/TRBV3-2	TGTGCCAGCAGCCAAGATTTAGGGGCACTACTAGCGGGACCCGGGGATACGCAGTATTTT	CASSQDLGALLAGPGDTQYF
TRBD1	NA	TRBJ2-1	TRBV19	TGTGCCAGTAGTAGGGGGACAGGGGTGAGTGTCGAGTTCTTC	CASSRGTGVSVEFF
NA	NA	TRBJ2-7	TRBV7-9	TGTGCCAGCAGCTCTAGCGCCTACGAGCAGTACTTC	CASSSSAYEQYF
NA	NA	TRBJ1-2	TRBV18	TGTGCCAGCTCACCACCGGAAAAATGGGGGCTAGGCTATGGCTACACCTTC	CASSPPEKWGLGYGYTF
NA	NA	TRBJ2-3	TRBV9	TGTGCCAGCAGCGCGTGGGGGGAGCGGGGCACAGATACGCAGTATTTT	CASSAWGERGTDTQYF
NA	NA	TRBJ1-5	TRBV29-1	TGCAGCGTTGTAACGGTTAGCAATCAGCCCCAGCATTTT	CSVVTVSNQPQHF
TRBD1	NA	TRBJ2-7	TRBV11-2	TGTGCCAGCAGCTTAGGGGACAGCGAGCAGTACTTC	CASSLGDSEQYF
TRBD1	NA	TRBJ2-3	TRBV4-3	TGCGCCAGCAGCCATCAGGGGGCTAGCACAGATACGCAGTATTTT	CASSHQGASTDTQYF
NA	NA	TRBJ2-3	TRBV2	TGTGCCAGCAGTGAACGAGATACGCAGTATTTT	CASSERDTQYF
TRBD1	few	TRBJ1-2	TRBV27	TGTGCCAGCAGGCCGACAGGGAAGAGAGATGGCTACACCTTC	CASRPTGKRDGYTF
NA	NA	TRBJ2-7	TRBV6-5	TGTGCCAGCAGTTACTCGGGGGGGGGCGTCTACGAGCAGTACTTC	CASSYSGGGVYEQYF
NA	NA	TRBJ2-7	TRBV29-1	TGCAGCGTTGAAGGTGGCGGGAACGAGCAGTACTTC	CSVEGGGNEQYF
NA	NA	TRBJ2-5	TRBV5-1	TGCGCCAGCAGCTTGTATTCTAGGACGAGTGGCCAAGAGACCCAGTACTTC	CASSLYSRTSGQETQYF
TRBD2	once	TRBJ2-3	TRBV18	TGTGCCAGCTCACCTGGACTAGTCCCAGATACGCAGTATTTT	CASSPGLVPDTQYF
TRBD2	NA	TRBJ2-7	TRBV5-4	TGTGCCAGCAGAATATCCGGGACTAGTGTAACCTACGAGCAGTACTTC	CASRISGTSVTYEQYF
TRBD2	NA	TRBJ2-1	TRBV7-9	TGTGCCAGCAGCCATTTCGGGGGGGAAAATGAGCAGTTCTTC	CASSHFGGENEQFF
NA	NA	TRBJ1-1	TRBV6-5	TGTGCCAGCAGTTACTCGAGCAGCCCGAACACTGAAGCTTTCTTT	CASSYSSSPNTEAFF
TRBD1	NA	TRBJ1-1	TRBV9	TGTGCCAGCAGCGCCAAGACAGGGGGGGACACTGAAGCTTTCTTT	CASSAKTGGDTEAFF
NA	NA	TRBJ1-5	TRBV16	TGTGCCAGCAGCCAATCAGGGGCCAGCAATCAGCCCCAGCATTTT	CASSQSGASNQPQHF
TRBD2	NA	TRBJ2-7	TRBV11-2	TGTGCCAGCAGCCCCGGACTAGCGGGGGGCTCCTACGAGCAGTACTTC	CASSPGLAGGSYEQYF
NA	NA	TRBJ1-1	TRBV19	TGTGCCAGTAGTTTGGACTCGCGGAACACTGAAGCTTTCTTT	CASSLDSRNTEAFF